Detailed here is one TCR beta chain. In this sample, this clone turned up a few times. This clone's antigen is unknown. No quality values exist for individual bases; no much larger clone is one base distant. The cohort consisted of 600 to 750 healthy bone marrow donors. At the time of sampling, every cohort member was nominally healthy, though immune exposures that went unrecorded were likely present. The donor was CMV seronegative and was included in the group of around 320 seronegative cohort members. Every donor gave a peripheral blood sample, and the peripheral blood mononuclear cells from that sample were used for TCR beta sequencing. Genomic DNA extraction from the blood cell samples was performed with the Qiagen DNeasy Blood Extraction Kit. Library method: the immunoSEQ multiplex PCR assay. A mixture of 60 forward primers for TCR Vbeta segments and 13 reverse primers for TCR Jbeta segments was used in the multiplex PCR. Amplification of the CDR3 region of rearranged TCR beta genes was performed with a multiplex PCR assay on genomic DNA. On the Illumina HiSeq System, the amplified TCR beta libraries were sequenced as 87-base-pair reads. For the original study's pipeline: A later analysis tallied tens of millions of unique TCR beta chains across the 666 repertoires, and about 10 million of those chains were shared by two or more donors. Raw reads were error-corrected and collapsed into unique sequences with a nearest-neighbor algorithm that merged closely related sequences to remove PCR and sequencing errors. V, D and J gene segments were assigned by aligning CDR3 sequences to IMGT reference sequences. For a sequence to be retained, a match of at least six nucleotides was required to both a V gene segment and a J gene segment. Rearrangements were called productive when the CDR3 lacked stop codons and stayed in frame with V and J; all others were non-productive. Following IMGT convention, CDR3 was defined as the stretch from the second conserved V-encoded cysteine up to the conserved J-encoded phenylalanine. Sequences without an unambiguous match to a single V gene segment were excluded from the earlier analysis of approximately 600 of the donors. An earlier analysis of a few hundred of the donors called V segments functional above 56.7% productive rearrangements and segregating when the between-donor standard deviation exceeded 5%. A statistical classification framework was built to diagnose cytomegalovirus status from the catalog of TCR beta chain sequences. In a later analysis, V and J genes were assigned by comparing TCR nucleotide sequences against IMGT/GENE-DB human TR gene sequences. Using the TCRdist pipeline, a later analysis assigned CDR3 sequences along with most-parsimonious VDJ recombination scenarios. In a later analysis, every TCR beta chain was defined by the combination of its CDR3 amino acid sequence and its V-gene family, and reads without a unique V-gene family were dropped. A later analysis removed over 500 highly shared, low-generation-probability nucleotide sequences to deal with suspected cross-contamination and a sequencing artifact. A later analysis calculated a clonal expansion index for each public chain from normalized within-repertoire ranks of inferred template counts. In a later analysis, generation probabilities were computed with a VDJ recombination model fitted to out-of-frame rearrangements, and the resulting probabilities were checked against IGoR. In a later analysis, hypergeometric tests were used to score TCR-TCR, TCR-HLA and TCR-CMV co-occurrence, with a repertoire-size bias correction applied to TCR pairs. A later analysis estimated false discovery rates by permuting HLA or CMV assignments 20 times. A later analysis grouped co-occurring TCRs with DBSCAN, adding TCRdist sequence similarity when clustering within HLA-allele-positive subsets. Co-occurrence clustering excluded repertoires with fewer than 30,000 or more than 120,000 public chains, plus five with anomalous nucleotide sharing. This immuneACCESS table, as held by TCRdb, lists in-frame sequences with V and J called but not all clones. Of the missing ones, under half trace to an unresolved V gene in checked studies; the others have no known cause. From that table come the V and J calls and clone size; the DNA was used to work out D and trimming. The table for this sample lists some 130,000 clones; around 77% of them were counted only once. 2% to 2.5% of the sample is held by the ten biggest clonotypes.

This sample was included in a study of cytomegalovirus exposure and HLA in healthy donors listed by TCRdb under 2017. As for the study more broadly: An earlier analysis of some 600 of the donors reported 276 Gb of sequence data and 117 million unique TCR beta sequences obtained from 180 million or so T cells. To predict cytomegalovirus infection status, the study brought together high-throughput TCR immunosequencing, statistical association of individual TCRs with disease status, and machine learning. In addition to the first cohort of hundreds of subjects, a separate validation cohort of 120 different subjects was used. In the later analysis, no new phenotypic data were used to find candidate immune exposures; instead, reliance was placed on TCR beta sequences and their occurrence across donors. The study aimed to test whether signatures of past pathogen exposure could be identified by cataloging public T cell receptors. Both class I and class II loci were covered by HLA typing, at four-digit resolution. Among the 398 genotyped donors, 81% belonged to the genetic ancestry cluster associated with self-reported Caucasian donors. Alongside the repertoire data, information on donor age, sex, ethnicity and CMV serostatus was compiled. On average, around 240,000 unique TCR beta nucleotide sequences were sequenced per donor among roughly 430 genotyped donors of the cohort, with 15% to 20% of those sequences being non-productive. The number of donors typed differed by locus, with about 629-630 for A, B, C, DRB1 and DQB1, roughly 550 for DQA1, over 600 for DPA1, and some 440 for DPB1. A later genetic analysis took genome-wide SNP genotypes for about 65% of the roughly 670 donors and used that subset as a discovery cohort. A few DR-DQ haplotypes were treated as single units for association and clustering because of strong linkage in the cohort. An earlier analysis of 587 of the donors applied high-throughput TCR beta sequencing to assess whether each TCR beta V gene segment acted as functional or pseudogenic. All discovery cohort repertoires had been generated using a single sequencing platform. To study patterns of TCR occurrence, a later analysis re-analyzed previously published TCR beta repertoires from more than 550 donors and added high-resolution HLA genotyping. Using immunosequencing, the study profiled T cell repertoires from 666 subjects and related those repertoires to cytomegalovirus serostatus. An early release covering roughly 640 HLA-typed donors comprised approximately 300 gigabases of sequencing data and tens of millions of unique TCR sequences.

The paper's findings and limits, for the study overall: The authors suggested that the approach could potentially be extended to other disease states and immunological phenotypes. In vitro tests confirmed that three of the cytomegalovirus-associated TCR beta chains recognize cytomegalovirus antigens. For the cohort, immune exposure information was limited to CMV serostatus. A later genetic analysis associated a missense DCLRE1C variant with V-gene and J-gene trimming of TCR beta chains, and an independent cohort replicated the association. When HLA alleles, especially DR and DQ, strongly co-occurred, attributing TCR associations to individual alleles was difficult. Linkage disequilibrium might explain the correlated functional status among segregating V segments, but an unknown experimental factor could not be excluded. An earlier analysis of around 500 of the donors showed that most TCR beta V segments appeared in productive rearrangements either about 87% or about 30% of the time, which broadly matched IMGT annotations. A total of some 180 TCR beta chains were listed by the study as associated with cytomegalovirus. The sequencing pipeline was judged likely to have produced a cluster of highly shared sequence variants as a technical artifact. According to a later analysis, TCR association rates differed among HLA loci, with DRB1 alleles showing the most associated TCRs and HLA-C alleles showing the fewest. In a later analysis, most CMV-associated TCR beta chains were found to appear HLA-restricted, with HLA associations seemingly driven largely by CMV exposure. This cohort had only TCR beta chains sequenced, and the lack of alpha or paired-chain data limited which features could be detected. Roughly uniform sequencing depth across donors was assumed in presence/absence analyses, although this assumption may not hold. At a false discovery rate of 0.05, a later analysis linked about 16,000 TCR beta sequences to specific HLA alleles. A later analysis found that HLA-associated TCR beta chains were more clonally expanded and had lower generation probabilities than equally common non-associated chains. The classifier was reported to diagnose cytomegalovirus status with high specificity and sensitivity in both the original and validation cohorts. A further reported finding was that TCR beta sequences accurately predicted the HLA-A and HLA-B alleles for most subjects in the first cohort. In a later genetic analysis, fewer N-insertions in productive TCRs were reported among donors in an Asian-associated ancestry cluster than the roughly 640-donor mean. Because some donors lacked HLA typing at each locus, the association tests relied only on the typed subset. Because counts were too low, some 16 rarely observed V segments, including chromosome 9 orphons, were excluded from the earlier analysis of 587 of the donors. Several of the top co-occurrence clusters appeared to be linked to parvovirus B19, influenza, CMV and Epstein-Barr virus, according to a later analysis. While some public TCRs were present in many individuals, most TCR sequences turned up only very rarely across donors.

The sequencing sample was made of PBMCs. This TCR was recovered from a man aged 25 to 45 in good health and CMV-seronegative.

The nucleotide sequence is TGTGCCAGCAGTCCAGGGAAGAGCTCCTACAATGAGCAGTTCTTC. This gives the protein CASSPGKSSYNEQFF. The chain is assembled from TRBV5-5 and TRBJ2-1; the D region possibly corresponds to TRBD1 (5 bases align). The CDR3 numbers 15 residues from cysteine through phenylalanine. Only the CDR3 DNA stays, 45 bases, in frame from base 1. Trimming takes 5 bases from V and 0 bases from J, and the germline ends sit 12 bases apart. CDR1 SGHKS and CDR2 YYEKEE are derived from the germline V gene (reference sequence).